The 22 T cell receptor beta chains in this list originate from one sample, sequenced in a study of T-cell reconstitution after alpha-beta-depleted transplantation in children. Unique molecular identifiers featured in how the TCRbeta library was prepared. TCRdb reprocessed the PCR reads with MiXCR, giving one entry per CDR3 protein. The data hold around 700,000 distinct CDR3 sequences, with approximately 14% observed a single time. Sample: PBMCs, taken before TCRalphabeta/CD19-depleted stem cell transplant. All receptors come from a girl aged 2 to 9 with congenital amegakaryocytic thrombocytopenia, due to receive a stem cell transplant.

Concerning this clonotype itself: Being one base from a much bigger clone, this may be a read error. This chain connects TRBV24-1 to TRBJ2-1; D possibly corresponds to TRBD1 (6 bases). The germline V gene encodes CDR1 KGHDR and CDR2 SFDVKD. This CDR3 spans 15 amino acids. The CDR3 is CATSPPGERFDEQLF. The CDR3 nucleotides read TGTGCCACCAGTCCTCCAGGGGAGAGGTTCGATGAGCAGCTCTTC.

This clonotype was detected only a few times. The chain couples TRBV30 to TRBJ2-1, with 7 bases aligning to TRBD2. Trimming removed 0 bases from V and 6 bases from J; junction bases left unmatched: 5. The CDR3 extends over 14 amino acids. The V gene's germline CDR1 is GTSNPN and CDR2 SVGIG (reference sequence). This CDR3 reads CAWSVRLASNEQFF. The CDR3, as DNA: TGTGCCTGGAGTGTACGACTAGCTAGCAATGAGCAGTTCTTC.

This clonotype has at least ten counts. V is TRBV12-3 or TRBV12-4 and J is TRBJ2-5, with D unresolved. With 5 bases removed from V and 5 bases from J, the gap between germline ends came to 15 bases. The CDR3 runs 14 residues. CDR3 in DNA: TGTGCCAGCAGTCTGGTGGCCCCTGGGGAGACCCAGTACTTC. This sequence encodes CASSLVAPGETQYF.

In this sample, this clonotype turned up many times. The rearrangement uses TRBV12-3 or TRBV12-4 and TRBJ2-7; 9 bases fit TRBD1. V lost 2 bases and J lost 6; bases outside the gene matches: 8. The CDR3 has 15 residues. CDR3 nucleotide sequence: TGTGCCAGCAGTTTACTCTACAGGGGGCTCTCCGAGCAGTACTTC. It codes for CASSLLYRGLSEQYF.

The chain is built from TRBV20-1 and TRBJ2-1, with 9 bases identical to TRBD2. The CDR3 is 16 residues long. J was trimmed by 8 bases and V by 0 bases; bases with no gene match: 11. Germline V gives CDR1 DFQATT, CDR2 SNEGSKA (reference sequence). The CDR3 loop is CSARDRASGNRDEQFF. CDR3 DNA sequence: TGCAGTGCTAGAGATAGGGCTAGCGGGAATAGGGATGAGCAGTTCTTC.

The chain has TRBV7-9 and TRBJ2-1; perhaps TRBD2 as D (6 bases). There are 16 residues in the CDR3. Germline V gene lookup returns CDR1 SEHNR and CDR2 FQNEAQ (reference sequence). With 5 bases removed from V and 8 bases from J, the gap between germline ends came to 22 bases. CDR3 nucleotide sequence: TGTGCCAGCAGCCAGGTGGGGGGAGTTTCGGTCCATGAGCAGTTCTTC. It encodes CASSQVGGVSVHEQFF.

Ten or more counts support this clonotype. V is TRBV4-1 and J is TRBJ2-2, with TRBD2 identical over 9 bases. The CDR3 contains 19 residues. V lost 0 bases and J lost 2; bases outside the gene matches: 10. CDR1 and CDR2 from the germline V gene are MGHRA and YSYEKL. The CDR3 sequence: CASSQDPLAGRQNTGELFF. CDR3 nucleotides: TGCGCCAGCAGCCAAGATCCGCTAGCGGGACGACAAAACACCGGGGAGCTGTTTTTT.

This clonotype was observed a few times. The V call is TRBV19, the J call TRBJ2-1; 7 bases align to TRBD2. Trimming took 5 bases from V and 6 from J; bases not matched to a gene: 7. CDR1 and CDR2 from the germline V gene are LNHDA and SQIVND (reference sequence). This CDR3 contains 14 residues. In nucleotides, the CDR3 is TGTGCCAGTAGTGGGAGCGGGGAGCCCAATGAGCAGTTCTTC. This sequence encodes CASSGSGEPNEQFF. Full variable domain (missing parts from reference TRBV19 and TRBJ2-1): DGGITQSPKYLFRKEGQNVTLSCEQNLNHDAMYWYRQDPGQGLRLIYYSQIVNDFQKGDIAEGYSVSREKKESFPLTVTSAQKNPTAFYLCASSGSGEPNEQFFGPGTRLTVL.

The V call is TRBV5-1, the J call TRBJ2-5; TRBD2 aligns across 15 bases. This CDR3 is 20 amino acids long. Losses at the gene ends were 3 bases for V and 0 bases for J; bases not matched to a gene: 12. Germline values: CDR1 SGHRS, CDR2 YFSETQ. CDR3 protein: CASSWMGLAGGGGYQETQYF. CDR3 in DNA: TGCGCCAGCAGCTGGATGGGACTAGCGGGAGGAGGGGGTTACCAAGAGACCCAGTACTTC.

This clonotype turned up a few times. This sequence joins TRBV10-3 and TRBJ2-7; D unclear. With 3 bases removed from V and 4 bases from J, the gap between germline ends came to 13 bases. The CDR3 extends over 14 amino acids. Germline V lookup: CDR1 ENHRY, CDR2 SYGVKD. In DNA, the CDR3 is TGTGCCATCAGTGATAGTCTAGACCAATACGAGCAGTACTTC. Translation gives CAISDSLDQYEQYF.

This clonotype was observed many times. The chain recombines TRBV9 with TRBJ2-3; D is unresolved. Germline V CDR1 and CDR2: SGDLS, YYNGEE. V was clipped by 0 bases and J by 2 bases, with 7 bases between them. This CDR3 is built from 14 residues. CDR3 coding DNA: TGTGCCAGCAGCGTAGGGGGATCCACAGATACGCAGTATTTT. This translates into CASSVGGSTDTQYF.

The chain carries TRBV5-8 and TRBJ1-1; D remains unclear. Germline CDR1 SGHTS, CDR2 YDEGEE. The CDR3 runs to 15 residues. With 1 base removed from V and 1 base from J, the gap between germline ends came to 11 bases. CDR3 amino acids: CASSLRLSTNTEAFF. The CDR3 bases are TGTGCCAGCAGCTTGAGACTGTCCACGAACACTGAAGCTTTCTTT.

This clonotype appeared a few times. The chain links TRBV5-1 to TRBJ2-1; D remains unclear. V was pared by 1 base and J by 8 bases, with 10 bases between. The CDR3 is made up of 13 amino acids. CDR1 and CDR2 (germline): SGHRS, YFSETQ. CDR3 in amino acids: CASSLSLGHEQFF. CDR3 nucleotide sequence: TGCGCCAGCAGCTTGAGCCTAGGCCATGAGCAGTTCTTC.

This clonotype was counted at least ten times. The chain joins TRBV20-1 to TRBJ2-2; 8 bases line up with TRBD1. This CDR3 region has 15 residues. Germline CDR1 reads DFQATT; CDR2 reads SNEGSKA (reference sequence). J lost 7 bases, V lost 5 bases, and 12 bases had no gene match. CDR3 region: CSAPSGTGSIGELFF. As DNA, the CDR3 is TGCAGTGCTCCTTCCGGGACAGGTTCTATCGGGGAGCTGTTTTTT.

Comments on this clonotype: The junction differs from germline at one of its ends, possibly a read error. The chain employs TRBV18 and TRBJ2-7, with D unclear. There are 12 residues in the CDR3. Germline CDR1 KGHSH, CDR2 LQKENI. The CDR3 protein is CASSPDPHEQCF. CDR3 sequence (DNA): TGTGCCAGCTCACCGGACCCCCACGAGCAGTGCTTC.

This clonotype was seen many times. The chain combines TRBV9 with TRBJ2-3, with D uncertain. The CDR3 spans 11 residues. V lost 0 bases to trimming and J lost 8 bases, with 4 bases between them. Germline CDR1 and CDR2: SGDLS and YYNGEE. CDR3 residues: CASSVGGTQYF. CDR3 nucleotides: TGTGCCAGCAGCGTAGGGGGTACGCAGTATTTT. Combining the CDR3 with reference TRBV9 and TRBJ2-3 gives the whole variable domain DSGVTQTPKHLITATGQRVTLRCSPRSGDLSVYWYQQSLDQGLQFLIQYYNGEERAKGNILERFSAQQFPDLHSELNLSSLELGDSALYFCASSVGGTQYFGPGTRLTVL.

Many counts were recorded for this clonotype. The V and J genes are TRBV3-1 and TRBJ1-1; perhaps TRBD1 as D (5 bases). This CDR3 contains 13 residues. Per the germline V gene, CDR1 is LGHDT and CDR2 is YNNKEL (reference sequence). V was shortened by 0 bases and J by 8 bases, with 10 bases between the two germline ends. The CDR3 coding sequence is TGTGCCAGCAGCCAAGAACGATGGGGGGAAGCTTTCTTT. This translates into CASSQERWGEAFF. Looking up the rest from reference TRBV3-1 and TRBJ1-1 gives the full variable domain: DTAVSQTPKYLVTQMGNDKSIKCEQNLGHDTMYWYKQDSKKFLKIMFSYNNKELIINETVPNRFSPKSPDKAHLNLHINSLELGDSAVYFCASSQERWGEAFFGQGTRLTVV.

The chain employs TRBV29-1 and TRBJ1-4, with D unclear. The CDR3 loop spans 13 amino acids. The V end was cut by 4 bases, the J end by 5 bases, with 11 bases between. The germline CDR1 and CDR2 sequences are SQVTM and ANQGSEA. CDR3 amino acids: CSVGADTNEKLFF. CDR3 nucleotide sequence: TGCAGCGTTGGAGCTGATACCAATGAAAAACTGTTTTTT.

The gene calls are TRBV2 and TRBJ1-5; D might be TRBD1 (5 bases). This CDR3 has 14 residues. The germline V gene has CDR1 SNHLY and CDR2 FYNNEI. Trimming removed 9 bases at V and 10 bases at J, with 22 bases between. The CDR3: CASKQGEGTHPQHF. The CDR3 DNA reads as TGTGCCAGTAAACAAGGGGAGGGCACTCACCCCCAGCATTTT.

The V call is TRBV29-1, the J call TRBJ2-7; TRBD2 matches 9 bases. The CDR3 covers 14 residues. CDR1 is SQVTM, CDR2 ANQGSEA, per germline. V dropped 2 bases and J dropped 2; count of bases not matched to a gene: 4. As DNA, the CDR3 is TGCAGCGTTGAAAGCGGGAGGTCGCCCTACGAGCAGTACTTC. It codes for CSVESGRSPYEQYF.

CDR3 nucleotide sequence: TGTGCCAGCAGCTTCCCTAAGGGGCCATCTTGGCGGGAGGACGTATATACGCAGTATTTT. It specifies CASSFPKGPSWREDVYTQYF. The genes are TRBV5-6 and TRBJ2-3, with TRBD2 identical over 8 bases. This CDR3 comprises 20 residues. Germline CDR1 and CDR2: SGHDT and YYEEEE. Unmatched junction bases numbered 24, after V lost 2 bases and J lost 7 bases.

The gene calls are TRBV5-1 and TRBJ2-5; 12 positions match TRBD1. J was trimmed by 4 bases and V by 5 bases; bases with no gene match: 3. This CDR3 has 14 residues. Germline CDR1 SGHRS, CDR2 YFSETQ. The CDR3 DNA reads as TGCGCCAGCAGGGGGACAGGGGGCACAGAGACCCAGTACTTC. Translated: CASRGTGGTETQYF.